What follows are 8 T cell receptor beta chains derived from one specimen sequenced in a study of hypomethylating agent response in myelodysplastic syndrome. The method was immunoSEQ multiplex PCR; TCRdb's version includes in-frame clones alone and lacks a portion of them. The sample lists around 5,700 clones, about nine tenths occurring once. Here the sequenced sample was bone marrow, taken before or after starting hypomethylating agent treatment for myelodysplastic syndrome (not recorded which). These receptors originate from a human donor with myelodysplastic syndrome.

In DNA, the CDR3 is TGTGCCAGCTCCCTGAACACTGAAGCTTTCTTT. It is translated as CASSLNTEAFF. The rearrangement links TRBV2 to TRBJ1-1; no clear D. The germline V gene encodes CDR1 SNHLY and CDR2 FYNNEI. Trimming removed 8 bases from V and 0 bases from J, with 4 bases in between. This CDR3 contains 11 residues.

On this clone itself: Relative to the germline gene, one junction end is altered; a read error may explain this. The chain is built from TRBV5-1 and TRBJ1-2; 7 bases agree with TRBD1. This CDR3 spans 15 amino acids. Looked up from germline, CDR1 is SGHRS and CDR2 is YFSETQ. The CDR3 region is CASRFQTGQGYGYTF. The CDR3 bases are TGCGCCAGCCGCTTCCAGACAGGGCAGGGCTATGGCTACACCTTC.

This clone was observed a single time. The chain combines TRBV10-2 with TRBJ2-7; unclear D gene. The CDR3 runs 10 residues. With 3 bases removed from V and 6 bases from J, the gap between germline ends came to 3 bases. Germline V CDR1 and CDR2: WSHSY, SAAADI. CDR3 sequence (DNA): TGCGCCAGCAGTGACACCGAGCAGTACGTC. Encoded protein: CASSDTEQYV.

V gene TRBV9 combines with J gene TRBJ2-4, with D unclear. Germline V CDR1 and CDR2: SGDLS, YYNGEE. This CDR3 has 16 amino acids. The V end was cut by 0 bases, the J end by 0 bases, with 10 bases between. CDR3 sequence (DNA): TGTGCCAGCAGCGTAGATGGCAGTCTAGCCAAAAACATTCAGTACTTC. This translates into CASSVDGSLAKNIQYF.

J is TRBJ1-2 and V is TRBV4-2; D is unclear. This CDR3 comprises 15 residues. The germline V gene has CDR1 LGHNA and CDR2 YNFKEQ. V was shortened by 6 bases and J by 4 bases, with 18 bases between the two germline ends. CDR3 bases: TGTGCCAGCAGACCGGACGGCGGGCCTAGCTATGGCTACACCTTC. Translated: CASRPDGGPSYGYTF.

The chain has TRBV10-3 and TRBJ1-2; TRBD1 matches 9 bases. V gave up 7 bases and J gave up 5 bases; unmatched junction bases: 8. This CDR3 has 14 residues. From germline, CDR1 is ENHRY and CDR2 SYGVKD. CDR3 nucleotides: TGTGCCATCATCGGTACAGGGGGCGGGTATGGCTACACCTTC. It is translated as CAIIGTGGGYGYTF.

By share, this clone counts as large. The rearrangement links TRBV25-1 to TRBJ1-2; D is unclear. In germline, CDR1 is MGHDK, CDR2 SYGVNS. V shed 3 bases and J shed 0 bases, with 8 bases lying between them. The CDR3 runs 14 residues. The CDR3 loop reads CASSDWGANYGYTF. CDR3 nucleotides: TGTGCCAGCAGTGATTGGGGTGCTAACTATGGCTACACCTTC.

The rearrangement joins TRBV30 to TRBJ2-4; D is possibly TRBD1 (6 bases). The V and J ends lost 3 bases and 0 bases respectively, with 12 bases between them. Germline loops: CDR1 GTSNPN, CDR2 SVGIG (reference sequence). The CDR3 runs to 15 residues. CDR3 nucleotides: TGTGCCTGGAGGGAACAGGGTCTAGCCAAAAACATTCAGTACTTC. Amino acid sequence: CAWREQGLAKNIQYF. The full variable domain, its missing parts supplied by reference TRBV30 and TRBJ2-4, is SQTIHQWPATLVQPVGSPLSLECTVEGTSNPNLYWYRQAAGRGLQLLFYSVGIGQISSEVPQNLSASRPQDRQFILSSKKLLLSDSGFYLCAWREQGLAKNIQYFGAGTRLSVL.